The sequence of this T cell receptor beta chain was determined in a study of blood T cell repertoires in COVID-19. Study summary: Samples representing acute and convalescent COVID-19 were sourced from the United States, Italy and Spain.

After removal of 7 bases from V and 0 bases from J, the junction contained 7 bases not matched to a gene. CDR1 is MNHEY, CDR2 SMNVEV, per germline (reference sequence). CDR3 length: 16 amino acids. Authors' processing steps: Quantification of nucleated cells was approximated via reference gene primer amplification. This table comes from immunoSEQ multiplex PCR, and its TCRdb copy is limited to in-frame clones, with some not included. D and trimming were read from the DNA, whereas the V and J calls and clone size are those reported in that table. In the table there are about 99,000 clones, roughly 80% of which are singletons.

The rearrangement uses TRBV27 and TRBJ2-1, with TRBD2 matching 9 bases. This sequence was found in a man aged 80 or over with COVID-19, enrolled during active disease. Specimen: peripheral blood. CDR3 in DNA: TGTGCCAGCAAATTTAGCGGGAGTCCCTCCTACAATGAGCAGTTCTTC. It specifies CASKFSGSPSYNEQFF.